One and the same sample provided the 28 T cell receptor beta chains below, sequenced in a study of T cell repertoires in cytomegalovirus infection. Using its own MiXCR run on the reads, TCRdb lists one record per CDR3 protein. The table shows some 940,000 distinct CDR3 sequences, with approximately 31% occurring only once. These receptors lack a known antigen. The material sequenced was cultured CD8+ T cells from PBMCs, taken from culture after CMV antigen stimulation. The receptors come from a human donor in good health (CMV status not recorded). Some clones in this sample may be carry-over from other donors' samples.

This clonotype was observed a single time. This sequence joins TRBV27 and TRBJ2-7; D perhaps matches TRBD2 (5 bases). Germline values: CDR1 MNHEY, CDR2 SMNVEV (reference sequence). This CDR3 is 18 amino acids long. V gave up 2 bases and J gave up 0 bases, with 20 bases separating them. CDR3 nucleotide sequence: TGTGCCAGCAGTTTAGCGGGCTGGAACACCCTTAGCTCCTACGAGCAGTACGTC. It yields the protein CASSLAGWNTLSSYEQYV.

This clonotype has at least ten counts. V and J are TRBV7-6 and TRBJ1-6; 9 bases agree with TRBD1. This CDR3 region has 18 residues. J lost 10 bases, V lost 2 bases, and 15 bases had no gene match. Germline lookup yields CDR1 SGHVS and CDR2 FNYEAQ. CDR3 in DNA: TGTGCCAGCAGCTTATACCCGACTGGGGACAGGGTTAAATCACCCCTCCACTTT. As protein: CASSLYPTGDRVKSPLHF. The variable domain in full, with the rest retrieved from reference TRBV7-6 and TRBJ1-6, is GAGVSQSPRYKVTKRGQDVALRCDPISGHVSLYWYRQALGQGPEFLTYFNYEAQQDKSGLPNDRFSAERPEGSISTLTIQRTEQRDSAMYRCASSLYPTGDRVKSPLHFGNGTRLTVT.

This clonotype was counted at least ten times. The chain carries TRBV19 and TRBJ1-1; perhaps TRBD1 as D (6 bases). Germline values: CDR1 LNHDA, CDR2 SQIVND (reference sequence). The CDR3 has 14 residues. The V gene lost 3 bases and the J gene lost 2 bases, with 10 bases spanning the gap. This CDR3 reads CASSIAGGNTEAFF. DNA for the CDR3: TGTGCCAGTAGTATCGCGGGGGGCAACACTGAAGCTTTCTTT.

This clonotype was seen only a few times. The genes are TRBV27 and TRBJ2-3, with 11 bases identical to TRBD1. Germline values: CDR1 MNHEY, CDR2 SMNVEV (reference sequence). The CDR3 is 18 amino acids. With V trimmed by 10 bases and J by 7 bases, 22 bases remained unmatched. CDR3 bases: TGTGCCACCGGGCCCCCTTTTTTCGGGACAGGGGGACATAATACGCAGTATTTT. Translating gives CATGPPFFGTGGHNTQYF.

The chain couples TRBV12-3 or TRBV12-4 to TRBJ1-2; no clear D. CDR3 length: 14 residues. V lost 6 bases to trimming and J lost 3 bases, with 14 bases between them. This CDR3 is CASSSLPTHYGYTF. The CDR3 DNA reads TGTGCCAGCAGCTCGTTGCCGACACACTATGGCTACACCTTC.

In this sample, this clonotype turned up many times. J is TRBJ1-1 and V is TRBV7-9, with unresolved D. CDR1 and CDR2 (germline): SEHNR, FQNEAQ (reference sequence). The V gene lost 1 base and the J gene lost 2 bases, with 11 bases spanning the gap. The CDR3 covers 15 residues. The CDR3 nucleotides read TGTGCCAGCAGCTTAGTTTCCGGGTCAAACACTGAAGCTTTCTTT. It specifies CASSLVSGSNTEAFF.

The chain is built from TRBV24-1 and TRBJ1-6; D gene ambiguous. In germline, CDR1 is KGHDR, CDR2 SFDVKD. The CDR3 consists of 13 residues. Trimming stripped 9 bases from V and 8 bases from J, with 13 bases between. The DNA for the CDR3 is TGTGCCACCCAGACCGGGTACGATTCACCCCTCCACTTT. Translated, it gives CATQTGYDSPLHF.

J is TRBJ2-7 and V is TRBV9; TRBD2 matches at 11 bases. Per the germline V gene, CDR1 is SGDLS and CDR2 is YYNGEE. The J segment lost 3 bases and the V segment lost 0 bases, leaving 8 bases of the junction unmatched. This CDR3 is built from 17 residues. CDR3 residues: CASSVEGPGLAVYEQYF. The DNA for the CDR3 is TGTGCCAGCAGCGTAGAAGGTCCGGGACTAGCGGTCTACGAGCAGTACTTC. The full variable domain, its missing parts supplied by reference TRBV9 and TRBJ2-7, is DSGVTQTPKHLITATGQRVTLRCSPRSGDLSVYWYQQSLDQGLQFLIQYYNGEERAKGNILERFSAQQFPDLHSELNLSSLELGDSALYFCASSVEGPGLAVYEQYFGPGTRLTVT.

The chain employs TRBV5-6 and TRBJ2-2; no firm D call. CDR3 length: 17 amino acids. V shed 2 bases and J shed 4 bases, with 18 bases lying between them. From germline, CDR1 is SGHDT and CDR2 YYEEEE. CDR3 sequence: CASSLAARTLLTGELFF. The CDR3 DNA is TGTGCCAGCAGCTTAGCCGCCAGGACCCTTCTCACCGGGGAGCTGTTTTTT.

CDR3 nucleotides: TGTGCCACCAGCAGGGGGACAGGGGGCTCGTGGGAGACCCAGTACTTC. Its protein product is CATSRGTGGSWETQYF. V and J are TRBV15 and TRBJ2-5; 12 positions agree with TRBD1. Germline CDR1 and CDR2: LNHNV and YYDKDF (reference sequence). The CDR3 is 16 amino acids. Trimming took 3 bases from V and 5 from J; bases not matched to a gene: 7.

On this clonotype: A read error may produce the germline difference seen at one junction end. V and J are TRBV5-4 and TRBJ2-7; 10 bases line up with TRBD1. CDR1 is SGHNT, CDR2 YYREEE, per germline (reference sequence). The CDR3 runs to 18 residues. CDR3 sequence: CASSLAVFDRGLLYDQYF. CDR3 DNA sequence: TGTGCCAGCAGCTTGGCTGTTTTTGACAGGGGGCTTCTCTACGATCAGTACTTC. Combining the CDR3 with reference TRBV5-4 and TRBJ2-7 gives the whole variable domain ETGVTQSPTHLIKTRGQQVTLRCSSQSGHNTVSWYQQALGQGPQFIFQYYREEENGRGNFPPRFSGLQFPNYSSELNVNALELDDSALYLCASSLAVFDRGLLYDQYFGPGTRLTVT.

Ten or more counts support this clonotype. The chain has TRBV7-2 and TRBJ1-5, with D perhaps TRBD1 (5 bases). V was pared by 5 bases and J by 4 bases, with 15 bases between. The CDR3 spans 15 residues. CDR1 is SGHTA and CDR2 is FQGNSA in the germline V gene. Here the CDR3 reads CASSQSSGPNQPQHF. The CDR3 coding sequence is TGTGCCAGCAGCCAGTCCTCGGGGCCGAATCAGCCCCAGCATTTT.

This chain uses TRBV6-5 with TRBJ1-1, with D possibly TRBD1 on 5 matching bases. CDR1 MNHEY and CDR2 SVGAGI come from the germline V gene. V lost 6 bases, J lost 8 bases, and 16 bases lay in between. This CDR3 is 13 amino acids long. The DNA of the CDR3 is TGTGCCAGCAGCCCTTACGGGGGAGGGGAAGCTTTCTTT. Its translation is CASSPYGGGEAFF.

This clonotype was counted ten times or more. The genes are TRBV7-9 and TRBJ1-4; D might be TRBD1 (6 bases). CDR3 length: 13 residues. Germline values: CDR1 SEHNR, CDR2 FQNEAQ (reference sequence). Trimming left V 8 bases short and J 3 bases short, with 10 bases between. The CDR3 loop reads CASLDRSNEKLFF. The CDR3 nucleotides read TGTGCCAGCTTGGACAGATCTAATGAAAAACTGTTTTTT.

This clonotype occurred many times. This chain connects TRBV7-8 to TRBJ2-7; TRBD1 agrees at 7 bases. After removal of 6 bases from V and 1 base from J, the junction contained 3 bases not matched to a gene. CDR1 and CDR2 (germline): SGHVS, FQNEAQ. The CDR3 has 13 residues. The chain's CDR3 is CASSEGQSYEQYV. Written as DNA, the CDR3 is TGTGCCAGCAGTGAGGGACAGTCCTACGAGCAGTACGTC.

This clonotype showed up many times. The V gene is TRBV7-6, the J gene TRBJ1-1; TRBD1 matches 7 bases. Trimming at V came to 1 base and at J to 4 bases, leaving 3 bases not matched to a gene. The CDR3 length is 14 residues. Germline lookup yields CDR1 SGHVS and CDR2 FNYEAQ. The CDR3 bases are TGTGCCAGCAGCTTAGAGGGGGCCGGCACTGAAGCTTTCTTT. Residues: CASSLEGAGTEAFF.

This chain uses TRBV4-1 with TRBJ2-3; a weak D match, TRBD2 (5 bases). This CDR3 spans 14 amino acids. Trimming pared 2 bases from V and 1 base from J, leaving 7 bases between. Germline V gene sequence: CDR1 MGHRA, CDR2 YSYEKL. The CDR3 DNA is TGCGCCAGCAGCCAAAGTAGCGGCACAGATACGCAGTATTTT. This codes for CASSQSSGTDTQYF.

The chain combines TRBV6-2 or TRBV6-3 with TRBJ2-6; D ambiguous. The length of the CDR3 is 14 residues. CDR1 and CDR2 (germline): MNHEY, SVGEGT. V was trimmed by 8 bases and J by 0 bases, leaving 8 bases between them. CDR3 protein: CASLPPSGANVLTF. The CDR3 coding sequence is TGTGCCAGCCTCCCCCCCTCTGGGGCCAACGTCCTGACTTTC.

This clonotype was seen a handful of times. The chain couples TRBV13 to TRBJ2-2; D perhaps matches TRBD2 (6 bases). This CDR3 has 15 residues. Trimming removed 5 bases at V and 1 base at J, with 11 bases between. The germline V gene has CDR1 PRHDT and CDR2 FYEKMQ (reference sequence). The CDR3 here is CASSPRDWNTGELFF. Written as DNA, the CDR3 is TGTGCCAGCAGCCCCCGGGACTGGAACACCGGGGAGCTGTTTTTT.

This clonotype was recorded a few times. CDR3 region: CAITIQLGQAVSPYHGYTF. CDR3 DNA sequence: TGTGCCATCACCATTCAACTCGGACAGGCCGTTTCTCCCTACCATGGCTACACCTTC. The genes are TRBV10-3 and TRBJ1-2; 7 nucleotides agree with TRBD1. This CDR3 contains 19 residues. V gave up 7 bases and J gave up 6 bases; unmatched junction bases: 26. CDR1 and CDR2 (germline): ENHRY, SYGVKD.

This clonotype was observed many times. This sequence joins TRBV7-9 and TRBJ2-2; D not certain. The CDR3 is 13 amino acids. Trimming removed 5 bases from V and 6 bases from J, with 10 bases in between. Germline V lookup: CDR1 SEHNR, CDR2 FQNEAQ (reference sequence). The CDR3 bases are TGTGCCAGCAGCCCCCCGGGTGCCGGGGAGCTGTTTTTT. Translating it yields CASSPPGAGELFF.

V is TRBV19 and J is TRBJ1-2; perhaps TRBD1 as D (6 bases). The CDR3 totals 15 residues. CDR1 and CDR2 (germline): LNHDA, SQIVND (reference sequence). Between the trimmed V and J ends, which lost 4 bases and 3 bases, there was a span of 15 bases. This chain's CDR3 is CASSTQQGSYYGYTF. CDR3 nucleotides: TGTGCCAGTAGTACTCAACAGGGCTCTTACTATGGCTACACCTTC.

This clonotype was recorded a few times. The V and J genes are TRBV6-2 or TRBV6-3 and TRBJ2-2; D gene unclear. CDR3 size: 15 residues. With 11 bases removed from V and 2 bases from J, the gap between germline ends came to 18 bases. Germline values: CDR1 MNHEY, CDR2 SVGEGT. The CDR3 bases are TGTGCCCTATCCCTAACCGGATACAACACCGGGGAGCTGTTTTTT. Residues: CALSLTGYNTGELFF.

This clonotype was seen repeatedly, ten times or more. The gene calls are TRBV7-6 and TRBJ2-1; no clear D. CDR3 length: 15 residues. Trimming stripped 5 bases from V and 0 bases from J, with 11 bases between. Germline V CDR1 and CDR2: SGHVS, FNYEAQ. This chain's CDR3 is CASSPVMSSYNEQFF. DNA for the CDR3: TGTGCCAGCAGCCCTGTCATGAGCTCCTACAATGAGCAGTTCTTC.

The genes are TRBV19 and TRBJ2-7, with TRBD1 as a possible D gene (6 bases). The CDR3 contains 16 residues. Germline CDR1 LNHDA, CDR2 SQIVND (reference sequence). Trimming took off 4 bases at V and 3 bases at J, with 19 bases between the two ends. The DNA for the CDR3 is TGTGCCAGTAGTACCGCCCCAGACAGGTACGACTACGAGCAGTACTTC. It is translated as CASSTAPDRYDYEQYF.

V usage is TRBV5-6 and J usage is TRBJ2-7; D gene ambiguous. This CDR3 has 16 amino acids. CDR1 is SGHDT, CDR2 YYEEEE, per germline. V lost 4 bases, J lost 2 bases, and 19 bases lay in between. The CDR3 loop is CASSRYAAAETYEQYV. The DNA of the CDR3 is TGTGCCAGCAGCCGGTACGCCGCGGCGGAGACCTACGAGCAGTACGTC.

The gene calls are TRBV6-5 and TRBJ1-1, with D unclear. Germline assignment: CDR1 MNHEY and CDR2 SVGAGI. CDR3 length equals 15 residues. Trimming took 8 bases from V and 5 from J, leaving 21 bases between them. The CDR3 coding sequence is TGTGCCAGCCACCCCTTTAGTGGAGCCCCTACTGAAGCTTTCTTT. This encodes CASHPFSGAPTEAFF.

This clonotype was found a few times. This rearrangement joins TRBV19 to TRBJ1-2; TRBD1 is a possible D gene (5 bases). The CDR3 runs to 15 residues. In germline, CDR1 is LNHDA, CDR2 SQIVND (reference sequence). The V and J ends lost 3 bases and 6 bases respectively, with 17 bases between them. CDR3: CASSILPSQGDGYTF. CDR3 sequence (DNA): TGTGCCAGTAGTATTCTCCCTTCCCAGGGCGATGGCTACACCTTC.